One sample yielded the 28 T cell receptor beta chains listed below, sequenced in a study of beta chain features in type 1 diabetes. The sequenced template was cDNA made from the entire isolated RNA. TCRdb's copy holds only in-frame clones and misses some; the assay was immunoSEQ multiplex PCR. The sample yields just over 600,000 clones, around 16% seen once. The sample comprised naive CD4+ T cells from blood. The receptors come from a man aged 18 to 35 in good health.

This clone occurred a few times. The rearrangement joins TRBV6-5 to TRBJ1-2, with unresolved D. The CDR3 sequence is 13 residues long. V lost 6 bases to trimming and J lost 7 bases, with 15 bases between them. Germline CDR1 and CDR2: MNHEY and SVGAGI. The chain's CDR3 is CASRRREAGGYTF. The CDR3 bases are TGTGCCAGCAGGCGCCGAGAAGCAGGTGGCTACACCTTC.

The chain has TRBV28 and TRBJ2-7; the match to TRBD1 covers 7 bases. The CDR3 is made up of 13 amino acids. Germline values: CDR1 MDHEN, CDR2 SYDVKM. V trimming: 8 bases; J trimming: 2 bases; junction bases outside the gene matches: 6. Written as DNA, the CDR3 is TGTGCCAGCTGGGCGACAGGGACCTACGAGCAGTACTTC. Translating it yields CASWATGTYEQYF.

This clone was seen a handful of times. As DNA, the CDR3 is TGTGCCAGCAGCGTAGCTGGACACAACAATGAGCAGTTCTTC. Amino acid sequence: CASSVAGHNNEQFF. The J gene is TRBJ2-1, the V gene TRBV9; D possibly corresponds to TRBD1 (5 bases). V lost 0 bases and J 5 bases, leaving 9 bases between the germline ends. This CDR3 is built from 14 residues. Germline V gives CDR1 SGDLS, CDR2 YYNGEE.

This clone was found a few times. This chain uses TRBV4-3 with TRBJ1-2; the match to TRBD1 covers 9 bases. Germline V gene data show CDR1 as LGHNA and CDR2 as YSLEER. The V gene end was trimmed by 4 bases and the J gene end by 3 bases; junction bases not matched to a gene: 6. This CDR3 comprises 15 residues. CDR3 nucleotides: TGCGCCAGCAGCCGAATACAGGGGGCGGACTATGGCTACACCTTC. It specifies CASSRIQGADYGYTF.

The CDR3: CASRGGQTKETQYF. The DNA for the CDR3 is TGTGCCAGCAGGGGGGGACAGACGAAGGAGACCCAGTACTTC. This chain joins TRBV6-1 and TRBJ2-5; D possibly corresponds to TRBD1 (7 bases). The germline gives CDR1 MNHNS, CDR2 SASEGT. V was clipped by 6 bases and J by 5 bases, with 16 bases between them. CDR3 length equals 14 residues.

This clone was seen only a few times. The CDR3 DNA reads TGTGCCAGCGCAAGGACAGTAAACACCGGGGAGCTGTTTTTT. It codes for CASARTVNTGELFF. This chain links TRBV19 with TRBJ2-2, with TRBD1 as a possible D gene (6 bases). CDR1 and CDR2 from the germline V gene are LNHDA and SQIVND (reference sequence). The CDR3 is 14 amino acids. Trimming removed 9 bases at V and 2 bases at J, with 13 bases between.

V usage is TRBV7-9 and J usage is TRBJ1-6; 8 bases agree with TRBD1. The CDR3 length is 17 residues. V shed 4 bases, J shed 6 bases, and the junction held 11 bases outside the gene matches. Per the germline V gene, CDR1 is SEHNR and CDR2 is FQNEAQ (reference sequence). The CDR3, as DNA: TGTGCCAGCAGCTCCCCGGACAGGGTGGAACGTAATTCACCCCTCCACTTT. Protein: CASSSPDRVERNSPLHF.

The J gene is TRBJ2-7, the V gene TRBV27; D not certain. The ends were cut back, 7 bases at V and 7 bases at J, with 23 bases in the middle. The CDR3 runs 15 residues. CDR1 is MNHEY and CDR2 is SMNVEV in the germline V gene (reference sequence). The CDR3 sequence is CASTTLDRFRWEQYF. The CDR3 region has the DNA TGTGCCAGCACCACATTGGACCGTTTCCGGTGGGAGCAGTACTTC.

The rearrangement joins TRBV25-1 to TRBJ1-2, with TRBD1 matching over 8 bases. The CDR3 has 14 residues. The V segment lost 1 base and the J segment 8 bases; nucleotides outside the gene matches: 6. CDR1 and CDR2 from the germline V gene are MGHDK and SYGVNS. CDR3 nucleotides: TGTGCCAGCAGTGAATCAGGACAGGGACGGGGCTACACCTTC. Encoded protein: CASSESGQGRGYTF.

This clone was counted between two and nine times. The chain recombines TRBV7-2 with TRBJ2-7; 7 bases match TRBD2. V lost 2 bases, J lost 3 bases, and 10 bases stayed unmatched. The CDR3 length is 16 residues. CDR1 is SGHTA and CDR2 is FQGNSA in the germline V gene. The CDR3 sequence: CASSLSLQGGSYEQYF. In DNA, the CDR3 is TGTGCCAGCAGCTTAAGTCTTCAGGGAGGGAGCTACGAGCAGTACTTC.

V gene TRBV7-2 combines with J gene TRBJ1-3; D gene unclear. Trimming cost V 2 bases and J 2 bases, with 10 bases left between them. Germline CDR1 SGHTA, CDR2 FQGNSA. This CDR3 contains 15 residues. The chain's CDR3 is CASSLMVFAGNTIYF. Here the CDR3 DNA reads TGTGCCAGCAGCTTAATGGTATTCGCTGGAAACACCATATATTTT.

There are a few counts of this clone. The genes are TRBV21-1 and TRBJ2-1; the tabulated D call, TRBD2, remains unverified against the DNA. TRBV21-1 is a pseudogene segment. The CDR3 spans 19 residues. The CDR3 loop is CASNYRVTSGRRTYNEQFF. CDR3 coding DNA: TGTGCCAGCAACTACAGGGTTACTAGCGGGAGGCGTACCTACAATGAGCAGTTCTTC.

J is TRBJ1-1 and V is TRBV9, with 8 bases identical to TRBD1. This CDR3 is built from 14 residues. The ends lost 0 bases at V and 5 bases at J; junction bases unmatched: 3. Germline values: CDR1 SGDLS, CDR2 YYNGEE. CDR3 region: CASSVAGGGTEAFF. The DNA of the CDR3 is TGTGCCAGCAGCGTAGCAGGGGGCGGAACTGAAGCTTTCTTT. The variable domain in full, with the rest retrieved from reference TRBV9 and TRBJ1-1, is DSGVTQTPKHLITATGQRVTLRCSPRSGDLSVYWYQQSLDQGLQFLIQYYNGEERAKGNILERFSAQQFPDLHSELNLSSLELGDSALYFCASSVAGGGTEAFFGQGTRLTVV.

This chain connects TRBV7-3 to TRBJ2-7; D uncertain. V lost 5 bases and J lost 2, with 13 bases in between. The CDR3 is 14 amino acids. Germline assignment: CDR1 SGHTA and CDR2 FQGTGA. Written as DNA, the CDR3 is TGTGCCAGCAGCCTGACGGCGAAAGCCTACGAGCAGTACTTC. It codes for CASSLTAKAYEQYF. Together with reference TRBV7-3 and TRBJ2-7, the CDR3 gives the full variable domain: GAGVSQTPSNKVTEKGKYVELRCDPISGHTALYWYRQSLGQGPEFLIYFQGTGAADDSGLPNDRFFAVRPEGSVSTLKIQRTERGDSAVYLCASSLTAKAYEQYFGPGTRLTVT.

Note on this clone: Distinct nucleotide sequences in the sample also encode this CDR3. The chain has TRBV6-6 and TRBJ1-5; TRBD1 agrees at 8 bases. The CDR3 loop spans 12 amino acids. V lost 6 bases and J lost 7; bases outside the gene matches: 2. The germline gives CDR1 MNHNY, CDR2 SVGAGI (reference sequence). The CDR3 spells CASRQGDQPQHF. The CDR3 region has the DNA TGTGCCAGCAGACAGGGGGACCAGCCCCAGCATTTT.

The chain's CDR3 is CASSSDFLAGVGEQYF. CDR3 DNA: TGTGCCAGCAGCTCCGATTTCCTAGCGGGAGTAGGCGAGCAGTACTTC. The chain uses TRBV7-2 and TRBJ2-7, with 10 bases that match TRBD2. CDR1 and CDR2 from the germline V gene are SGHTA and FQGNSA. V gave up 4 bases and J gave up 6 bases; unmatched junction bases: 12. The CDR3 has 16 residues.

This clone was seen more than once but under ten times. J is TRBJ2-2 and V is TRBV9, with 10 bases matching TRBD1. From germline, CDR1 is SGDLS and CDR2 YYNGEE. The CDR3 is 17 residues long. Losses at the gene ends were 0 bases for V and 4 bases for J; bases not matched to a gene: 6. This CDR3 reads CASSVDRGTGATGELFF. The CDR3, as DNA: TGTGCCAGCAGCGTAGATCGAGGGACAGGGGCCACCGGGGAGCTGTTTTTT.

This clone was counted a few times. The V gene is TRBV4-1, the J gene TRBJ1-4; D is unclear. This CDR3 has 13 residues. Germline loops: CDR1 MGHRA, CDR2 YSYEKL. V dropped 0 bases and J dropped 7 bases, with 6 bases sitting between them. CDR3 sequence (DNA): TGCGCCAGCAGCCAAGATCCTGTTGAAAAACTGTTTTTT. Residues: CASSQDPVEKLFF.

This clone was recorded a few times. The rearrangement links TRBV5-1 to TRBJ2-6, with D unclear. Trimming left V 0 bases short and J 2 bases short, with 9 bases between. Germline loops: CDR1 SGHRS, CDR2 YFSETQ. This CDR3 region has 16 residues. CDR3 nucleotides: TGCGCCAGCAGCTTGGGGGTGGTCGCTGGGGCCAACGTCCTGACTTTC. This encodes CASSLGVVAGANVLTF.

This chain links TRBV5-4 with TRBJ1-2, with unresolved D. The CDR3 is 13 amino acids. The V gene's germline CDR1 is SGHNT and CDR2 YYREEE (reference sequence). V was trimmed by 4 bases and J by 7 bases, leaving 14 bases between them. In nucleotides, the CDR3 is TGTGCCAGCAGCCCCCCCGGGGTTACTGGCTACACCTTC. This sequence encodes CASSPPGVTGYTF.

This clone turned up a few times. V usage is TRBV7-2 and J usage is TRBJ2-1; no reliable D call. The CDR3 is made up of 14 amino acids. Trimming shortened V by 7 bases and J by 1 base, and 11 bases separated the two germline ends. Germline V gene sequence: CDR1 SGHTA, CDR2 FQGNSA. This chain's CDR3 is CASTSRTSYNEQFF. CDR3 in DNA: TGTGCCAGCACCTCCCGAACATCCTACAATGAGCAGTTCTTC.

In its sample, this clone was seen a few times. The chain has TRBV7-2 and TRBJ2-7, with TRBD1 matching 8 bases. The germline V gene encodes CDR1 SGHTA and CDR2 FQGNSA. This CDR3 contains 15 residues. V lost 6 bases and J lost 5; bases outside the gene matches: 12. The DNA for the CDR3 is TGTGCCAGCAGGGCCAGGGGGCAGGGTGCGGACGAGCAGTACTTC. It translates to CASRARGQGADEQYF.

This clone occurred a few times. The chain employs TRBV18 and TRBJ1-1; tentative D call: TRBD1 (5 bases). Germline V gives CDR1 KGHSH, CDR2 LQKENI. Trimming took off 3 bases at V and 8 bases at J, with 13 bases between the two ends. CDR3 size: 13 residues. The CDR3 is CASSPRGGLEAFF. The CDR3 coding sequence is TGTGCCAGCTCACCGCGCGGGGGTTTGGAAGCTTTCTTT.

This clone was counted only a few times. The chain combines TRBV9 with TRBJ2-7; 12 bases line up with TRBD2. The ends lost 3 bases at V and 2 bases at J; junction bases unmatched: 3. Germline CDR1 SGDLS, CDR2 YYNGEE. The CDR3 length is 15 residues. The CDR3 sequence: CASSELAGGTYEQYF. CDR3 DNA: TGTGCCAGCAGCGAACTAGCGGGGGGAACCTACGAGCAGTACTTC.

This clone was recorded a few times. The sample holds other DNA sequences that translate to the same CDR3. The rearrangement links TRBV28 to TRBJ1-1; D is unclear. The germline gives CDR1 MDHEN, CDR2 SYDVKM. V lost 9 bases and J lost 0, with 8 bases in between. The CDR3 spans 12 residues. This chain's CDR3 is CASSLLNTEAFF. CDR3 nucleotides: TGTGCCAGTTCGCTATTGAACACTGAAGCTTTCTTT.

This clone was found a few times. The chain has TRBV11-2 and TRBJ2-2; 10 positions agree with TRBD2. V was pared by 5 bases and J by 2 bases, with 5 bases of the junction left unmatched. The length of the CDR3 is 16 residues. Germline assignment: CDR1 SGHAT and CDR2 FQNNGV. The chain's CDR3 is CASSPTSGPNTGELFF. In DNA form, the CDR3 reads TGTGCCAGCAGCCCGACTAGCGGGCCCAACACCGGGGAGCTGTTTTTT.

The V gene is TRBV28, the J gene TRBJ1-2, with D unresolved. CDR1 and CDR2 from the germline V gene are MDHEN and SYDVKM. V was clipped by 3 bases and J by 4 bases, with 6 bases between them. The CDR3 runs to 12 residues. The CDR3 DNA is TGTGCCAGCAGTTTCCACGGCTATGGCTACACCTTC. Its protein product is CASSFHGYGYTF.

This chain connects TRBV29-1 to TRBJ2-7, with D perhaps TRBD1 or TRBD2 (5 bases each). The germline CDR1 and CDR2 sequences are SQVTM and ANQGSEA. This CDR3 comprises 13 residues. The V end was cut by 6 bases, the J end by 2 bases, with 14 bases between. In DNA form, the CDR3 reads TGCAGCGTAGCCGGGACCGCAGCCTACGAGCAGTACTTC. Amino acids: CSVAGTAAYEQYF.